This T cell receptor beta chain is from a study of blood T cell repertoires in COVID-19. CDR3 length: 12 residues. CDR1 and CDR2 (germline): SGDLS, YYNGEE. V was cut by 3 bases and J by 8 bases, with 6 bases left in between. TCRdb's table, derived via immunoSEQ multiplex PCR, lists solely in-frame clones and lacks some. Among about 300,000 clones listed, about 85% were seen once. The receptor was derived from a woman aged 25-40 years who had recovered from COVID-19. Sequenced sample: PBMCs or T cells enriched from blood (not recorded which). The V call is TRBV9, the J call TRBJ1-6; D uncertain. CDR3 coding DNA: TGTGCCAGCAGCGACAGCTATTCACCCCTCCACTTT. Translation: CASSDSYSPLHF.